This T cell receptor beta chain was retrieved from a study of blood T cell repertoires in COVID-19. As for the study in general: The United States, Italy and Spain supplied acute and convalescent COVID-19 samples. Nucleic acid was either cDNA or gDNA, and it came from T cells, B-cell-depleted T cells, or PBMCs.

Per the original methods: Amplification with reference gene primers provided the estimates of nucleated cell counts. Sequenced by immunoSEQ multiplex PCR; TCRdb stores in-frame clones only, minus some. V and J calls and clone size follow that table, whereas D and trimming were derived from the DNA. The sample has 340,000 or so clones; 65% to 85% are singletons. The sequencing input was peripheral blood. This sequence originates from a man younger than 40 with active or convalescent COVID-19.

The CDR3 DNA is TGTGCCAGCAGCTTATACCAGGGTTTGGTCGAGACCCAGTACTTC. The encoded protein is CASSLYQGLVETQYF. The rearrangement uses TRBV7-2 and TRBJ2-5, with a tentative D call TRBD1 (5 bases). This CDR3 spans 15 amino acids. CDR1 and CDR2 from the germline V gene are SGHTA and FQGNSA. Trimming removed 2 bases from V and 5 bases from J, with 15 bases in between.